This T cell receptor (beta chain) was observed in a study of blood T cells in healthy people across ages. Study-wide findings and caveats: Estimated diversity across one million T cells was deemed an underestimate.

This clonotype appeared a few times. Its antigen is as yet unknown. A sample-barcoded 5' primer and a J-beta primer mix were used in a second PCR of roughly 7 to 12 cycles. Each CDR3 protein gets one entry after TCRdb re-called the 5' RACE reads with MiXCR. This sample has approximately 800,000 distinct CDR3 sequences, with about 46% found just once. Sequenced material: blood. The TCR comes from a man older than 75 in good health.

Here the CDR3 DNA reads TGCAGTGCCCCGACTCCAGCATTCCGCGAGCAGTACTTC. As protein: CSAPTPAFREQYF. The chain joins TRBV20-1 to TRBJ2-7; D is uncertain. From germline, CDR1 is DFQATT and CDR2 SNEGSKA (reference sequence). V lost 6 bases to trimming and J lost 6 bases, with 18 bases between them. The CDR3 runs 13 residues.